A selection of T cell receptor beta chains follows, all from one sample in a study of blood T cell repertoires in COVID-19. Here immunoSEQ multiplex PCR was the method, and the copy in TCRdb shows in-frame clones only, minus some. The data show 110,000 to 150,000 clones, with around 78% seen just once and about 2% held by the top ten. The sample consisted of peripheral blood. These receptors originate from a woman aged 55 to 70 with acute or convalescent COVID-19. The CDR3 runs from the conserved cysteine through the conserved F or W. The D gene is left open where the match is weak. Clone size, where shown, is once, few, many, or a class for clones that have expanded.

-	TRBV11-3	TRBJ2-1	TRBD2	CASSLFSGSYNEQFF	TGTGCCAGCAGCTTATTTAGCGGGAGCTACAATGAGCAGTTCTTC
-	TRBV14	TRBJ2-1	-	CASSPIQGMYNEQFF	TGTGCCAGCAGTCCGATACAGGGCATGTACAATGAGCAGTTCTTC
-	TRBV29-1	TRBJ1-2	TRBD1	CSVLTGPYGYTF	TGCAGCGTTCTGACAGGGCCCTATGGCTACACCTTC
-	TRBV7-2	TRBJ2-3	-	CASSLVLDTTQYF	TGTGCCAGCAGCTTAGTTTTGGACACGACGCAGTATTTT
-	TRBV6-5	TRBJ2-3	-	CASSWWGGTTTDTQYF	TGTGCCAGCAGTTGGTGGGGAGGAACAACCACAGATACGCAGTATTTT
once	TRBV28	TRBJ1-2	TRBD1	CASSLPGTGYGYTF	TGTGCCAGCAGTTTGCCCGGGACAGGGTATGGCTACACCTTC
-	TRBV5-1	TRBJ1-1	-	CASSLLALSRDTEAFF	TGCGCCAGCAGCTTGTTGGCTCTCTCGAGGGACACTGAAGCTTTCTTT
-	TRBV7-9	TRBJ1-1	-	CASSLERTAFF	TGTGCCAGCAGCTTAGAGAGGACTGCTTTCTTT
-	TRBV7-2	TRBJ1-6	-	CASSNKTGHNSPLHF	TGTGCCAGCAGCAATAAGACAGGTCATAATTCACCCCTCCACTTT
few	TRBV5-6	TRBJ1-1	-	CASSLVGPGLGNTEAFF	TGTGCCAGCAGCTTGGTGGGTCCGGGACTCGGGAACACTGAAGCTTTCTTT
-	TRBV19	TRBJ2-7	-	CASRREGDYEQYF	TGTGCCAGTAGACGAGAGGGAGACTACGAGCAGTACTTC
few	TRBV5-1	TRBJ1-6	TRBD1	CASSSADDRDRSTLHF	TGCGCCAGCAGTTCTGCGGATGACAGGGACAGGAGTACCCTCCACTTT
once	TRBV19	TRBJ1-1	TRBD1	CASSPTGGKPEAFF	TGTGCCAGTAGTCCGACAGGGGGAAAGCCTGAAGCTTTCTTT
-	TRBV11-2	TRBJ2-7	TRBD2	CASSLTSGGVLSYEQYF	TGTGCCAGCAGCTTAACCTCCGGGGGGGTGCTTTCCTACGAGCAGTACTTC
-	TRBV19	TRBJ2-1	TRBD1	CATKTGVLYNEQFF	TGTGCCACAAAGACAGGGGTACTTTACAATGAGCAGTTCTTC
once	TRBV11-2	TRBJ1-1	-	CASSLGRVAEAFF	TGTGCCAGCAGCTTAGGGAGGGTCGCTGAAGCTTTCTTT
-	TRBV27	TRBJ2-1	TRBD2	CASSLSSSGRNEQFF	TGTGCCAGCAGTTTATCGTCTAGCGGGAGGAATGAGCAGTTCTTC
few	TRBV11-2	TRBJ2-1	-	CASSRTRNEQFF	TGTGCCAGCAGCAGGACTCGCAATGAGCAGTTCTTC
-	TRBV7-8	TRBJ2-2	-	CASSLGSAGRTGELFF	TGTGCCAGCAGCTTGGGAAGCGCGGGACGGACCGGGGAGCTGTTTTTT
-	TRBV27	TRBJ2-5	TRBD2	CASSLGLAGGRETQYF	TGTGCCAGCAGTCTCGGACTAGCGGGAGGTAGGGAGACCCAGTACTTC
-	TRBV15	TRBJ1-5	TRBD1	CATSYHRGLINQPQHF	TGTGCCACCAGCTACCACAGGGGGTTAATCAATCAGCCCCAGCATTTT
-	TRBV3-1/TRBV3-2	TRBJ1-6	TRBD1	CASSYPGTGSNSPLHF	TGTGCCAGCAGCTACCCCGGGACAGGATCTAATTCACCCCTCCACTTT
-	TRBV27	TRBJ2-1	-	CASSHYNEQFF	TGTGCCAGCAGTCATTACAATGAGCAGTTCTTC
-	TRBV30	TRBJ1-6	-	CAWSETASSYNSPLHF	TGTGCCTGGAGTGAAACAGCAAGCTCCTATAATTCACCCCTCCACTTT
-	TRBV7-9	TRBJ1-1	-	CASSLVQGGTEAFF	TGTGCCAGCAGCTTAGTCCAGGGTGGCACTGAAGCTTTCTTT
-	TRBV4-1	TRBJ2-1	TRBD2	CASSQESGRAGGVPGNEQFF	TGCGCCAGCAGCCAAGAATCAGGCCGAGCGGGAGGGGTTCCCGGTAATGAGCAGTTCTTC
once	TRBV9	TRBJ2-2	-	CASSVYSVNTGELFF	TGTGCCAGCAGCGTATATAGCGTTAACACCGGGGAGCTGTTTTTT
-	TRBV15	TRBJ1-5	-	CATSRGGLGQPQHF	TGTGCCACCAGCAGAGGAGGACTCGGTCAGCCCCAGCATTTT
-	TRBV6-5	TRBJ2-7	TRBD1	CASSRDRAYEQYF	TGTGCCAGCAGTAGGGACAGGGCCTACGAGCAGTACTTC
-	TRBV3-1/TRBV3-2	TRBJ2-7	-	CASSQTSLLGSEQYF	TGTGCCAGCAGCCAAACGTCCCTGCTCGGGTCCGAGCAGTACTTC
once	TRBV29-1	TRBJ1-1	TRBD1	CSVETGVNTEAFF	TGCAGCGTTGAAACAGGGGTGAACACTGAAGCTTTCTTT
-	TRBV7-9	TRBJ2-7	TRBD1	CASSGRQGPIYEQYF	TGTGCCAGCAGCGGTCGACAGGGCCCCATATACGAGCAGTACTTC
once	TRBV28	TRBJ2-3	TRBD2	CASSLSGGVTDTQYF	TGTGCCAGCAGTTTATCGGGAGGGGTCACAGATACGCAGTATTTT
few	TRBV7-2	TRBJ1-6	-	CASSLDLSRGPLNSPLHF	TGTGCCAGCAGCTTAGATCTAAGCAGGGGCCCCCTAAATTCACCCCTCCACTTT
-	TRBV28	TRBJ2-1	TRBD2	CASSLGLARNEQFF	TGTGCCAGCAGTCTGGGACTAGCTCGCAATGAGCAGTTCTTC
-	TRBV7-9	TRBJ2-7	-	CASSGRDVAYEQYF	TGTGCCAGCAGCGGGCGGGACGTTGCCTACGAGCAGTACTTC
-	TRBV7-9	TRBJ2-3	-	CALRLIASTDTQYF	TGTGCCCTAAGACTTATTGCAAGCACAGATACGCAGTATTTT
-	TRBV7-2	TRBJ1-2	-	CASSLAATGDGYTF	TGTGCCAGCAGCTTAGCGGCGACAGGTGACGGCTACACCTTC
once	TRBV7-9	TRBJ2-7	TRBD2	CASSYYSGNEQYF	TGTGCCAGCAGCTATTATAGCGGGAACGAGCAGTACTTC
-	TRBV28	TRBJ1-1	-	CASSIRPIGDTEAFF	TGTGCCAGCAGTATCCGCCCGATAGGAGACACTGAAGCTTTCTTT
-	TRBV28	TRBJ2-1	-	CASSFPVVNEQFF	TGTGCCAGCAGTTTCCCGGTCGTTAATGAGCAGTTCTTC
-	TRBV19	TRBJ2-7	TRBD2	CASTSVVTSGYEQYF	TGTGCCAGTACCTCAGTAGTGACTAGCGGCTACGAGCAGTACTTC
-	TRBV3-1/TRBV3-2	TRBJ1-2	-	CASSQLRQINYGYTF	TGTGCCAGCAGCCAACTCAGACAGATAAACTATGGCTACACCTTC
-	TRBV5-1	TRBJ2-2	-	CASSFGGSTGELFF	TGCGCCAGCAGCTTCGGGGGAAGCACCGGGGAGCTGTTTTTT
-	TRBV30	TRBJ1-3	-	CAWSFLGQGNTIYF	TGTGCCTGGAGTTTTTTAGGACAGGGAAACACCATATATTTT
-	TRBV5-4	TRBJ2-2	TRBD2	CASSLVTSGKAGELFF	TGTGCCAGCAGCTTGGTGACTAGCGGGAAAGCCGGGGAGCTGTTTTTT
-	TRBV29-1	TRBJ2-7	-	CSVGTTYEQYF	TGCAGCGTTGGGACAACTTACGAGCAGTACTTC
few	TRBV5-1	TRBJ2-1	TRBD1	CASSLGGQGFSYNEQFF	TGCGCCAGCAGCTTGGGGGGACAGGGGTTCTCCTACAATGAGCAGTTCTTC
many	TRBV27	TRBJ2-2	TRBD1	CASSFQTPGQGYTGELFF	TGTGCCAGCAGTTTTCAAACTCCGGGACAGGGCTACACCGGGGAGCTGTTTTTT
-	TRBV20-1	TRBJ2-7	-	CSVERHYEQYF	TGCAGTGTTGAGCGCCACTACGAGCAGTACTTC
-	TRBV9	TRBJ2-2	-	CASSVEGTEKVNTGELFF	TGTGCCAGCAGCGTAGAAGGAACGGAGAAAGTTAACACCGGGGAGCTGTTTTTT
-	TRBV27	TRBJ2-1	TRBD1	CASHTGTDNEQFF	TGTGCCAGTCATACCGGGACAGACAATGAGCAGTTCTTC
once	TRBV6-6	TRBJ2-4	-	CASSYGIARVKNIQYF	TGTGCCAGCAGTTACGGGATAGCGAGGGTCAAAAACATTCAGTACTTC
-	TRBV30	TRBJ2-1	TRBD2	CAWSVHSGGNEQFF	TGTGCCTGGAGTGTACATAGCGGGGGCAATGAGCAGTTCTTC
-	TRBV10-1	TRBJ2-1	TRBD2	CASSPLSGTNEQFF	TGCGCCAGCAGTCCACTTAGCGGGACTAATGAGCAGTTCTTC
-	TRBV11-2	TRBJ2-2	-	CASSPLAGYGELFF	TGTGCCAGCAGCCCACTAGCTGGCTACGGGGAGCTGTTTTTT
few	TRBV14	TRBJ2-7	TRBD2	CASSHSSGSLGAYEQYF	TGTGCCAGCAGCCATTCTAGCGGGAGCTTAGGGGCCTACGAGCAGTACTTC